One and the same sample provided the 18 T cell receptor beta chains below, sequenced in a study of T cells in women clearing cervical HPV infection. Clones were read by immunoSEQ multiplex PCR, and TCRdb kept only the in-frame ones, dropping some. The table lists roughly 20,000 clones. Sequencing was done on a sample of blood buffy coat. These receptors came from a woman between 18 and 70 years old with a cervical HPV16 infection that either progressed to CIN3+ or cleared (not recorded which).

The CDR3: CASSVAGLSGYTF. CDR3 DNA (partial): TGTGCCAGCAGTGTGGCAGGTTTGAGTGGC. V gene TRBV2 combines with J gene TRBJ1-2; no definite D call. The CDR3 goes on 3 residues after the read ends, and that part is filled in from the germline J gene. V was cut by 4 bases and J by 7 bases, with 13 bases left in between. This CDR3 contains 13 residues. Germline values: CDR1 SNHLY, CDR2 FYNNEI. Drawing the rest from reference TRBV2 and TRBJ1-2, the complete variable domain is EPEVTQTPSHQVTQMGQEVILRCVPISNHLYFYWYRQILGQKVEFLVSFYNNEISEKSEIFDDQFSVERPDGSNFTLKIRSTKLEDSAMYFCASSVAGLSGYTFGSGTRLTVV.

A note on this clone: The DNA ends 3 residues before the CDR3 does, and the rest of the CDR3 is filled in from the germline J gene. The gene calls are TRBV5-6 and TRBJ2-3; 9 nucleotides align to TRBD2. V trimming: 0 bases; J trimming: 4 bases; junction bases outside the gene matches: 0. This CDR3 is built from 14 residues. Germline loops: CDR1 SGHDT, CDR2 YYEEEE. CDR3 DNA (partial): TGTGCCAGCAGCTTGGGGACTAGCGCAGATACG. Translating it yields CASSLGTSADT. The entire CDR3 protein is CASSLGTSADTQYF.

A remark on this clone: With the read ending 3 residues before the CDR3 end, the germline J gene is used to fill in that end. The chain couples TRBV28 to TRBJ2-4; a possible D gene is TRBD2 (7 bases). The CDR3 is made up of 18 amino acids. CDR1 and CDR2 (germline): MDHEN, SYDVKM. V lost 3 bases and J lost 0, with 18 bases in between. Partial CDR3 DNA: TGTGCCAGCAGTTTGAGGCGGGGGCTAGACTTAGCCAAAAACATT. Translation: CASSLRRGLDLAKNI. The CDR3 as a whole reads CASSLRRGLDLAKNIQYF. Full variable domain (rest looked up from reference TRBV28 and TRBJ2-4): DVKVTQSSRYLVKRTGEKVFLECVQDMDHENMFWYRQDPGLGLRLIYFSYDVKMKEKGDIPEGYSVSREKKERFSLILESASTNQTSMYLCASSLRRGLDLAKNIQYFGAGTRLSVL.

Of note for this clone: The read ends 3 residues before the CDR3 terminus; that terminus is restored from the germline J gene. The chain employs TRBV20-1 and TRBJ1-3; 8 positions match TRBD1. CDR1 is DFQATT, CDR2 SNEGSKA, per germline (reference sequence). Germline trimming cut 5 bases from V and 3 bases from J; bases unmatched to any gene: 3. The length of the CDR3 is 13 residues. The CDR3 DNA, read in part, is TGCAGTGCTCGGACAGGGAATGGAAACACC. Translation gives CSARTGNGNT. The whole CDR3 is CSARTGNGNTIYF.

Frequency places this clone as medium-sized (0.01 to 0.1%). The CDR3 bases that were read are TGCGCCAGCAGCTTGGCCGGACAGGCAACCACAGATACG. Translation: CASSLAGQATTDT. The complete CDR3 protein is CASSLAGQATTDTQYF. The chain uses TRBV5-1 and TRBJ2-3; 7 nucleotides match TRBD1. The observed sequence ends 3 residues before the CDR3 terminus, with the missing tail filled in from the germline J gene. This CDR3 comprises 16 residues. Per the germline V gene, CDR1 is SGHRS and CDR2 is YFSETQ. The V gene end was trimmed by 0 bases and the J gene end by 2 bases; junction bases not matched to a gene: 6. Full variable domain (rest looked up from reference TRBV5-1 and TRBJ2-3): KAGVTQTPRYLIKTRGQQVTLSCSPISGHRSVSWYQQTPGQGLQFLFEYFSETQRNKGNFPGRFSGRQFSNSRSEMNVSTLELGDSALYLCASSLAGQATTDTQYFGPGTRLTVL.

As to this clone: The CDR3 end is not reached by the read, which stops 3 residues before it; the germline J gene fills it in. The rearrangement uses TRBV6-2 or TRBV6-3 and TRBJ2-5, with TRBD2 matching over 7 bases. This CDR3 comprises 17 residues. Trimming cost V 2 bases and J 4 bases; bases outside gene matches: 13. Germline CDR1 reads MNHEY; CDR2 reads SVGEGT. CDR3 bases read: TGTGCCAGCAGTTACCTTGTGACTAGCCTAAAACCAGAGACC. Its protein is CASSYLVTSLKPET. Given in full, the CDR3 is CASSYLVTSLKPETQYF.

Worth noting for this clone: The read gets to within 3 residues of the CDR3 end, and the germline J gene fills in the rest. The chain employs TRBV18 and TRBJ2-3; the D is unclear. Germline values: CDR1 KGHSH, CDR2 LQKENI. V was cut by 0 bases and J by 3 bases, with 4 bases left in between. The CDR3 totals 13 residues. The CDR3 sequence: CASSPPMTDTQYF. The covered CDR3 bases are TGTGCCAGCTCACCACCTATGACAGATACG.

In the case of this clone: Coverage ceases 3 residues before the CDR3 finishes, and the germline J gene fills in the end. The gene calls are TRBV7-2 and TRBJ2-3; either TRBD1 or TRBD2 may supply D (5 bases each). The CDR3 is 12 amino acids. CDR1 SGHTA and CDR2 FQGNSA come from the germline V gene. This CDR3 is CASSLVGETQYF. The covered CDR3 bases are TGTGCCAGCAGCTTAGTAGGGGAGACG.

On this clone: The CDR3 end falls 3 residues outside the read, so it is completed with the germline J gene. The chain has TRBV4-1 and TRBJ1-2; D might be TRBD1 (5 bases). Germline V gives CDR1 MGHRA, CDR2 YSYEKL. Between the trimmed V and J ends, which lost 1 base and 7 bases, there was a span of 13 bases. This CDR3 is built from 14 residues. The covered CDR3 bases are TGCGCCAGCAGCCAAGGACGCGGGGGTGCTGGC. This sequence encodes CASSQGRGGAG. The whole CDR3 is CASSQGRGGAGYTF.

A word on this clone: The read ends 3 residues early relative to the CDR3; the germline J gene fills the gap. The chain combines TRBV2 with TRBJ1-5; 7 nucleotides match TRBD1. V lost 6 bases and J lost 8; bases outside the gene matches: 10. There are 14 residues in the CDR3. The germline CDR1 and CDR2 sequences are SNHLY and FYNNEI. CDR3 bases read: TGTGCCAGCAGCTTCGACAGGGTCGGAGAGCCC. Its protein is CASSFDRVGEP. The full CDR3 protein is CASSFDRVGEPQHF. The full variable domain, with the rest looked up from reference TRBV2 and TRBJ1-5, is EPEVTQTPSHQVTQMGQEVILRCVPISNHLYFYWYRQILGQKVEFLVSFYNNEISEKSEIFDDQFSVERPDGSNFTLKIRSTKLEDSAMYFCASSFDRVGEPQHFGDGTRLSIL.

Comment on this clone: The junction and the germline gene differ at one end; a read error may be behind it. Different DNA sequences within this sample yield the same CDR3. The CDR3 DNA, read in part, is TGTGCCAGTAGCTTAGTCGATGAG. Translated, it gives CASSLVDE. The whole CDR3 protein is CASSLVDEQFF. The chain has TRBV7-9 and TRBJ2-1; D unclear. The observed sequence ends 3 residues before the CDR3 terminus, with the missing tail filled in from the germline J gene. This CDR3 has 11 residues. In germline, CDR1 is SEHNR, CDR2 FQNEAQ (reference sequence).

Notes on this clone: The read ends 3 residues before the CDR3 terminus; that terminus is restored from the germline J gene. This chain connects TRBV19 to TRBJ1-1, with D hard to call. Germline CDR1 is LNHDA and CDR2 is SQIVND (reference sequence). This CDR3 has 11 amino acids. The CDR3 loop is CASLVEGKAFF. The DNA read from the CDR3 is TGTGCCAGTCTCGTGGAGGGTAAG.

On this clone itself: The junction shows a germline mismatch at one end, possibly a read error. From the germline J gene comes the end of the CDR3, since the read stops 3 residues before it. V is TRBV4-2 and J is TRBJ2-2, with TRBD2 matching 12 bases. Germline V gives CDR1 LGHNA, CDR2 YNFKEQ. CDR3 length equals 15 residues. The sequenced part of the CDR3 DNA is TGCGCCAGTTCGCTGACTAGCGGGGGCACCGGGGAG. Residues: CASSLTSGGTGE. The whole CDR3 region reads CASSLTSGGTGELFF.

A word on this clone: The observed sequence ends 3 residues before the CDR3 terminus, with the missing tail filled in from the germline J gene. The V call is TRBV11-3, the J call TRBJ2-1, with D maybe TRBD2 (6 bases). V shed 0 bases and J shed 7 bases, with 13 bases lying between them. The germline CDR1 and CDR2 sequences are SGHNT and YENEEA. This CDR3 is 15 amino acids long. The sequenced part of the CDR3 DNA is TGTGCCAGCAGCTTAGAGGGGGGTCGAGAAAATGAG. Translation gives CASSLEGGRENE. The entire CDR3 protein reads CASSLEGGRENEQFF.

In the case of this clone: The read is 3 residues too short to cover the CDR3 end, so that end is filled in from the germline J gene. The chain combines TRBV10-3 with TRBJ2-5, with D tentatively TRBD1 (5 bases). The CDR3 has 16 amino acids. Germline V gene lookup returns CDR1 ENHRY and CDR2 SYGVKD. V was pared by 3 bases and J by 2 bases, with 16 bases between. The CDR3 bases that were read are TGTGCCATCAGTGAAGGTGGGGCAGGCCGACAAGAGACC. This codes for CAISEGGAGRQET. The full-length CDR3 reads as CAISEGGAGRQETQYF.

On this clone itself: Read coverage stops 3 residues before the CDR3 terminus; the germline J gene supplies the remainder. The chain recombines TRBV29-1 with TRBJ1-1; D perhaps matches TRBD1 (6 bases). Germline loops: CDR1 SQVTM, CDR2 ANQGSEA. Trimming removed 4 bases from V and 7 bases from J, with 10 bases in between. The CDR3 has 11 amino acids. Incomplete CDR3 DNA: TGCAGCGTTGGGGGGCTTGGTGAA. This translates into CSVGGLGE. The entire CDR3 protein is CSVGGLGEAFF.

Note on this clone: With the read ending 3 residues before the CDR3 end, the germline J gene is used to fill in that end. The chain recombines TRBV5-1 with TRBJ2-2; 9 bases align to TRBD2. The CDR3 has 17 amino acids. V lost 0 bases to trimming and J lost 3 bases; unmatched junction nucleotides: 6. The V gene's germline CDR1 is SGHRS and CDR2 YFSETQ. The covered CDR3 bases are TGCGCCAGCAGCTTGGGATATAGCGGGGGTTACACCGGGGAG. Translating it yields CASSLGYSGGYTGE. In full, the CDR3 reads CASSLGYSGGYTGELFF.

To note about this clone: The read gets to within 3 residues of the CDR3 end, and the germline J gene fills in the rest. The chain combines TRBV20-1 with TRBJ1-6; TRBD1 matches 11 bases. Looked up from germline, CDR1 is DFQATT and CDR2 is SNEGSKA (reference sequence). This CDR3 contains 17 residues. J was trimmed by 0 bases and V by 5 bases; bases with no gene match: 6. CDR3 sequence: CSAPGQGVSSYNSPLHF. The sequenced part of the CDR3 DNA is TGCAGTGCTCCGGGACAGGGGGTTAGCTCCTATAATTCACCC.